Below are 27 T cell receptor beta chains sequenced from a single sample in a study of low-dose radiotherapy and immunotherapy resistance in tumors. This sample's time point: after trial treatment. Noted treatment: LDRT plus nivolumab, ipilimumab, low-dose cyclophosphamide and aspirin (RACIN trial). Primers targeting TRAV and TRBV primed first-strand cDNA, covering alpha and beta chains. Using a constant-region primer together with a V-primer adapter, TCRs were subjected to 20 PCR cycles of amplification. TCRdb re-derived calls from the reads in MiXCR, one entry per CDR3 protein. The sample records approximately 80,000 distinct CDR3 sequences, 15% to 20% being singletons. This specimen was PBMCs, taken after low-dose radiotherapy plus immunotherapy. All receptors come from a male donor with prostate cancer.

This chain links TRBV27 with TRBJ2-7, with unresolved D. CDR1 and CDR2 (germline): MNHEY, SMNVEV (reference sequence). V lost 3 bases, J lost 6 bases, and 12 bases lay in between. The CDR3 runs to 13 residues. As DNA, the CDR3 is TGTGCCAGCAGTTTGAGGCAGGCCTTCGAGCAGTACTTC. Amino acid sequence: CASSLRQAFEQYF.

Ten or more counts support this clonotype. The chain is built from TRBV29-1 and TRBJ1-3; D unclear. Germline V lookup: CDR1 SQVTM, CDR2 ANQGSEA. Trimming removed 7 bases from V and 0 bases from J, with 10 bases in between. The CDR3 totals 13 residues. This CDR3 is CSALADSGNTIYF. In DNA form, the CDR3 reads TGCAGCGCTCTAGCCGACTCTGGAAACACCATATATTTT.

This clonotype was recorded a few times. The J gene is TRBJ2-3, the V gene TRBV4-2; D is unclear. Germline V gene sequence: CDR1 LGHNA, CDR2 YNFKEQ. V lost 0 bases and J 5 bases, leaving 21 bases between the germline ends. The CDR3 is 18 residues long. The CDR3 DNA reads as TGTGCCAGCAGCCAAGATTTAGTGGGCGGAGAGCCGGTAGATACGCAGTATTTT. It encodes CASSQDLVGGEPVDTQYF.

This clonotype has ten or more counts. The chain links TRBV15 to TRBJ2-2; TRBD2 matches at 9 bases. The CDR3 is made up of 17 amino acids. Losses at the gene ends were 1 base for V and 6 bases for J; bases not matched to a gene: 9. The germline V gene has CDR1 LNHNV and CDR2 YYDKDF (reference sequence). In nucleotides, the CDR3 is TGTGCCACCAGCAGAGGGGGTAGCGGGAGTGCGGCCGGGGAGCTGTTTTTT. Its protein is CATSRGGSGSAAGELFF.

Ten or more counts support this clonotype. V and J are TRBV6-2 or TRBV6-3 and TRBJ2-3; 10 positions match TRBD2. The J segment lost 6 bases and the V segment lost 7 bases, leaving 10 bases of the junction unmatched. The CDR3 consists of 15 residues. The germline V gene encodes CDR1 MNHEY and CDR2 SVGEGT. Here the CDR3 reads CASTARSGREDTQYF. CDR3 sequence (DNA): TGTGCCAGCACGGCCCGAAGCGGGAGGGAGGATACGCAGTATTTT.

This clonotype was counted ten times or more. The chain uses TRBV11-2 and TRBJ1-2, with D maybe TRBD1 (5 bases). Deletions cut 0 bases from V and 4 bases from J, with 6 bases between. The CDR3 contains 13 residues. Germline CDR1 SGHAT, CDR2 FQNNGV. The CDR3 coding sequence is TGTGCCAGCAGCTTAGACAGGGTCTATGGCTACACCTTC. This translates into CASSLDRVYGYTF.

The table lists this clonotype with many counts. This chain joins TRBV23-1 and TRBJ2-1; 13 nucleotides align to TRBD2. TRBV23-1 carries the ORF label, with uncertain function. This CDR3 comprises 14 residues. Trimming took 4 bases from V and 13 from J; bases not matched to a gene: 7. This CDR3 reads CASSRGTSGTRQFF. Here the CDR3 DNA reads TGCGCCAGCAGTCGGGGGACTAGCGGGACCCGCCAGTTCTTC.

This clonotype was found many times. The chain carries TRBV20-1 and TRBJ2-3; 7 bases align to TRBD2. Losses at the gene ends were 6 bases for V and 2 bases for J; bases not matched to a gene: 8. CDR3 length: 14 amino acids. The germline V gene has CDR1 DFQATT and CDR2 SNEGSKA (reference sequence). The CDR3 is CSADAGVDTDTQYF. The CDR3 nucleotides read TGCAGTGCCGACGCGGGGGTCGACACAGATACGCAGTATTTT.

Ten or more counts support this clonotype. V gene TRBV5-4 combines with J gene TRBJ2-1; 10 bases fit TRBD2. CDR3 length: 15 residues. The trim removed 2 bases at V and 5 bases at J, leaving 4 bases unmatched. CDR1 is SGHNT and CDR2 is YYREEE in the germline V gene (reference sequence). CDR3: CASSLSGRADNEQFF. CDR3 nucleotides: TGTGCCAGCAGCTTAAGCGGGAGGGCCGACAATGAGCAGTTCTTC.

This clonotype came up many times. CDR3 region: CASSVQAGVGNEQFF. CDR3 bases: TGTGCCAGCAGTGTGCAAGCTGGGGTGGGGAATGAGCAGTTCTTC. This rearrangement joins TRBV6-4 to TRBJ2-1; D unresolved. CDR3 length: 15 residues. Germline CDR1 is MRHNA and CDR2 is SNTAGT. V lost 4 bases to trimming and J lost 7 bases, with 17 bases between them.

This clonotype was recorded at least ten times. The rearrangement links TRBV5-5 to TRBJ1-1; unclear D gene. This CDR3 spans 14 amino acids. With 1 base removed from V and 7 bases from J, the gap between germline ends came to 14 bases. From germline, CDR1 is SGHKS and CDR2 YYEKEE (reference sequence). Here the CDR3 reads CASSLSGSSVEAFF. The CDR3 bases are TGTGCCAGCAGCTTGAGTGGTTCTTCAGTTGAAGCTTTCTTT.

This clonotype was counted ten times or more. The rearrangement links TRBV12-3 or TRBV12-4 to TRBJ1-2, with unresolved D. V lost 3 bases and J 5 bases, leaving 4 bases between the germline ends. The CDR3 is made up of 11 amino acids. The CDR3 sequence is CASSFLYGYTF. In DNA, the CDR3 is TGTGCCAGCAGTTTTCTGTATGGCTACACCTTC.

This clonotype was seen many times. The chain links TRBV4-1 to TRBJ1-1; D call uncertain. The CDR3 loop spans 11 amino acids. Trimming stripped 5 bases from V and 2 bases from J, with 3 bases between. Germline assignment: CDR1 MGHRA and CDR2 YSYEKL. In nucleotides, the CDR3 is TGCGCCAGCAGCATTAACACTGAAGCTTTCTTT. It encodes CASSINTEAFF.

This clonotype has a count of ten or more. The rearrangement joins TRBV2 to TRBJ2-7; 10 bases line up with TRBD2. Germline V gene lookup returns CDR1 SNHLY and CDR2 FYNNEI. The CDR3 is 14 residues long. The trim removed 4 bases at V and 6 bases at J, leaving 6 bases unmatched. CDR3 nucleotides: TGTGCCAGCAGTGCCCTAGCGGGAGTAAGCGAGCAGTACTTC. Translated: CASSALAGVSEQYF.

In this sample, this clonotype turned up many times. V gene TRBV19 combines with J gene TRBJ1-4, with 9 bases aligning to TRBD1. The length of the CDR3 is 14 residues. Germline V CDR1 and CDR2: LNHDA, SQIVND (reference sequence). Trimming at V came to 6 bases and at J to 5 bases, leaving 4 bases not matched to a gene. This CDR3 is CASSRGQGNEKLFF. CDR3 DNA sequence: TGTGCCAGTAGCCGAGGACAGGGGAATGAAAAACTGTTTTTT.

This clonotype came up many times. V usage is TRBV29-1 and J usage is TRBJ2-7; TRBD2 matches 7 bases. The trim removed 2 bases at V and 3 bases at J, leaving 4 bases unmatched. Looked up from germline, CDR1 is SQVTM and CDR2 is ANQGSEA. CDR3 length equals 13 residues. The CDR3 here is CSVERDYLYEQYF. CDR3 coding DNA: TGCAGCGTTGAAAGGGACTACCTCTACGAGCAGTACTTC.

At least ten counts were recorded for this clonotype. The chain joins TRBV6-5 to TRBJ2-5; TRBD1 matches at 7 bases. Trimming took 2 bases from V and 4 from J; bases not matched to a gene: 7. From germline, CDR1 is MNHEY and CDR2 SVGAGI. The CDR3 contains 15 residues. The CDR3 nucleotides are TGTGCCAGCAGTTACAGGGACAGCAGGGGAGAGACCCAGTACTTC. As protein: CASSYRDSRGETQYF.

This clonotype was seen ten or more times. The gene calls are TRBV20-1 and TRBJ2-1; TRBD2 agrees at 11 bases. With 4 bases clipped from V and 5 bases from J, the junction kept 4 bases outside the gene matches. This CDR3 is 14 amino acids long. Germline V lookup: CDR1 DFQATT, CDR2 SNEGSKA (reference sequence). CDR3 region: CSATLAGVNNEQFF. The CDR3 nucleotides are TGCAGTGCTACACTAGCGGGAGTTAACAATGAGCAGTTCTTC.

The table lists this clonotype with many counts. The chain is built from TRBV28 and TRBJ2-7, with D possibly being TRBD2 (7 bases). The CDR3 has 13 amino acids. Per the germline V gene, CDR1 is MDHEN and CDR2 is SYDVKM. The V end lost 3 bases, the J end lost 9 bases, and 15 bases lay between the germline ends. The CDR3 here is CASSFWGGAAQYF. In DNA form, the CDR3 reads TGTGCCAGCAGTTTTTGGGGGGGGGCTGCGCAGTACTTC. Looking up the rest from reference TRBV28 and TRBJ2-7 gives the full variable domain: DVKVTQSSRYLVKRTGEKVFLECVQDMDHENMFWYRQDPGLGLRLIYFSYDVKMKEKGDIPEGYSVSREKKERFSLILESASTNQTSMYLCASSFWGGAAQYFGPGTRLTVT.

This clonotype was seen ten or more times. V and J are TRBV20-1 and TRBJ1-2; TRBD1 is a possible D gene (5 bases). The length of the CDR3 is 15 residues. The V end lost 3 bases, the J end lost 2 bases, and 16 bases lay between the germline ends. CDR1 and CDR2 (germline): DFQATT, SNEGSKA (reference sequence). CDR3 DNA: TGCAGTGCTAGCCCCAGCCCTAGACAGAACTATGGCTACACCTTC. Amino acids: CSASPSPRQNYGYTF.

This clonotype occurred many times. The chain employs TRBV27 and TRBJ2-2; D unresolved. Trimming stripped 6 bases from V and 4 bases from J, with 12 bases between. The CDR3 is made up of 14 amino acids. The V gene's germline CDR1 is MNHEY and CDR2 SMNVEV (reference sequence). The CDR3 nucleotides are TGTGCCAGCAGACCTCCGGCACTCACCGGGGAGCTGTTTTTT. Protein: CASRPPALTGELFF.

This clonotype was seen repeatedly, ten times or more. The chain recombines TRBV6-2 or TRBV6-3 with TRBJ2-1; D not certain. The CDR3 has 15 amino acids. From germline, CDR1 is MNHEY and CDR2 SVGEGT. The germline V and J ends were trimmed by 5 bases and 5 bases, with 16 bases remaining between them. CDR3 sequence: CASSRPGTVNNEQFF. The DNA of the CDR3 is TGTGCCAGCAGTCGCCCTGGTACGGTTAACAATGAGCAGTTCTTC.

This clonotype has at least ten counts. This chain uses TRBV6-8 with TRBJ2-7, with 9 bases that match TRBD1. Per germline, CDR1 MNHGY and CDR2 SAAAGT. Trimming removed 6 bases from V and 5 bases from J; junction bases left unmatched: 11. The CDR3 spans 15 residues. CDR3 region: CASSIPGQGDNEQYF. The CDR3 DNA sequence: TGTGCCAGCAGCATACCGGGACAGGGAGATAACGAGCAGTACTTC.

The table lists this clonotype with a few counts. The chain combines TRBV28 with TRBJ1-5; no clear D gene. Germline V gene lookup returns CDR1 MDHEN and CDR2 SYDVKM. The length of the CDR3 is 17 residues. The germline V and J ends were trimmed by 3 bases and 3 bases, with 18 bases remaining between them. DNA of the CDR3: TGTGCCAGCAGTTTTGTCGGGCAGCCCAAACCCAATCAGCCCCAGCATTTT. It is translated as CASSFVGQPKPNQPQHF.

There are a few counts of this clonotype. This could be a read error, since a much larger clone is one nucleotide away. This chain uses TRBV12-5 with TRBJ2-5; 8 positions match TRBD2. The CDR3 covers 14 residues. In germline, CDR1 is LGHNT, CDR2 FRNRAP. DNA for the CDR3: TGTGCTGGTGGTTTGGTTGCGGGAGGAGAGACCCAGTACTTC. Amino acids: CAGGLVAGGETQYF. The whole variable domain, filled in from reference TRBV12-5 and TRBJ2-5, reads DARVTQTPRHKVTEMGQEVTMRCQPILGHNTVFWYRQTMMQGLELLAYFRNRAPLDDSGMPKDRFSAEMPDATLATLKIQPSEPRDSAVYFCAGGLVAGGETQYFGPGTRLLVL.

The CDR3 nucleotides read TGTGCCAGCAGCTTATCTGGAGCGAACACTGAAGCTTTCTTT. Translation: CASSLSGANTEAFF. The chain uses TRBV11-2 and TRBJ1-1; D unclear. This CDR3 region has 14 residues. V lost 2 bases, J lost 1 base, and 8 bases lay in between. The germline V gene has CDR1 SGHAT and CDR2 FQNNGV.

This clonotype was detected ten times or more. The J gene is TRBJ2-1, the V gene TRBV29-1, with D unresolved. Germline-derived CDR1 and CDR2 are SQVTM and ANQGSEA. This CDR3 is built from 13 residues. With 0 bases removed from V and 5 bases from J, the gap between germline ends came to 8 bases. Written as DNA, the CDR3 is TGCAGCGTTGAAGAACCTAGGGACAATGAGCAGTTCTTC. Its protein product is CSVEEPRDNEQFF.